This T cell receptor (beta chain) came from a study of T-cell reconstitution after alpha-beta-depleted transplantation in children. Unique molecular identifiers were incorporated into the prepared TCRbeta library. TCRdb passed the PCR reads through MiXCR, listing each CDR3 protein once. The sample has some 290,000 distinct CDR3 sequences, around 9.6% seen once. Trimming removed 3 bases at V and 7 bases at J, with 13 bases between. Germline assignment: CDR1 SGHDN and CDR2 FVKESK. The CDR3 contains 14 residues. The rearrangement joins TRBV14 to TRBJ2-1, with D perhaps being TRBD1 or TRBD2 (6 bases each). This material consisted of PBMCs from the stem cell graft donor, taken from the stem cell graft. The source of this sequence is a human donor who donated a stem cell graft to a child with SCID. CDR3 region: CASSHFSGANEQFF. CDR3 coding DNA: TGTGCCAGCAGCCATTTTTCGGGGGCGAATGAGCAGTTCTTC.